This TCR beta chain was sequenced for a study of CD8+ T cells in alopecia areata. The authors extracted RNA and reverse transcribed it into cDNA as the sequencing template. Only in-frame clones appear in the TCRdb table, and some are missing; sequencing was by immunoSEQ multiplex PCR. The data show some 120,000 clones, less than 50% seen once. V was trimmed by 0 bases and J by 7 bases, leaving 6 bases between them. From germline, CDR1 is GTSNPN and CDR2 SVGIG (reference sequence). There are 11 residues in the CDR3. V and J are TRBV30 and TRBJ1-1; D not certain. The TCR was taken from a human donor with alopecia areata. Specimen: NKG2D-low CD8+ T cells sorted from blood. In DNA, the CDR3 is TGTGCCTGGAGTGTCGGGCATGAAGCTTTCTTT. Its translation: CAWSVGHEAFF.